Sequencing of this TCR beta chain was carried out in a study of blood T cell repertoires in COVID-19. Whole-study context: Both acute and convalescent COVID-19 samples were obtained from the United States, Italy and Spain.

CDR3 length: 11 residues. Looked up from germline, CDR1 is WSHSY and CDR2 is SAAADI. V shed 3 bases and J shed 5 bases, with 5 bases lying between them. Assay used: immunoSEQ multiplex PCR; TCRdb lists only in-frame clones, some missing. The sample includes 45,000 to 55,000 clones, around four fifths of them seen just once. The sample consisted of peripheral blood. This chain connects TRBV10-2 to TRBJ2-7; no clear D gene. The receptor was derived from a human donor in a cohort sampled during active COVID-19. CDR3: CASSEINEQYF. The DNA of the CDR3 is TGCGCCAGCAGTGAAATCAACGAGCAGTACTTC.